Each of the 23 T cell receptor beta chains below was sequenced from the same sample in a study of blood T cell repertoires in COVID-19. Assay: immunoSEQ multiplex PCR; the TCRdb copy retains only in-frame clones and omits some. The table includes 200,000 to 300,000 clones, approximately 89% detected once. Specimen: PBMCs or T cells enriched from blood (not recorded which). The receptors derive from a woman aged 35 to 49 with acute COVID-19.

The chain employs TRBV5-4 and TRBJ1-1; D gene unclear. The CDR3 is 14 residues long. Germline loops: CDR1 SGHNT, CDR2 YYREEE (reference sequence). V was cut by 0 bases and J by 2 bases, with 8 bases left in between. Written as DNA, the CDR3 is TGTGCCAGCAGCTTGGCGGGGTCTAACACTGAAGCTTTCTTT. Translation: CASSLAGSNTEAFF.

V usage is TRBV5-6 and J usage is TRBJ2-5; D is unresolved. Trimming took off 2 bases at V and 4 bases at J, with 6 bases between the two ends. Germline V CDR1 and CDR2: SGHDT, YYEEEE. This CDR3 has 12 amino acids. CDR3 sequence: CASSLPGETQYF. The DNA for the CDR3 is TGTGCCAGCAGCTTACCAGGAGAGACCCAGTACTTC. The entire variable domain, with the rest obtained from reference TRBV5-6 and TRBJ2-5, is as follows: DAGVTQSPTHLIKTRGQQVTLRCSPKSGHDTVSWYQQALGQGPQFIFQYYEEEERQRGNFPDRFSGHQFPNYSSELNVNALLLGDSALYLCASSLPGETQYFGPGTRLLVL.

The chain carries TRBV19 and TRBJ2-5; TRBD2 matches 7 bases. Germline loops: CDR1 LNHDA, CDR2 SQIVND (reference sequence). With V trimmed by 6 bases and J by 5 bases, 9 bases remained unmatched. The CDR3 extends over 14 amino acids. CDR3 sequence reads: CASRRAGVRETQYF. The CDR3 DNA reads TGTGCCAGTAGGAGGGCGGGAGTCAGGGAGACCCAGTACTTC.

The chain combines TRBV11-2 with TRBJ1-6, with 8 bases aligning to TRBD1. The CDR3 covers 17 residues. The V gene's germline CDR1 is SGHAT and CDR2 FQNNGV. Trimming at V came to 3 bases and at J to 0 bases, leaving 4 bases not matched to a gene. The CDR3 region has the DNA TGTGCCAGCAGCTTCAGGGGGCTGAGCTCCTATAATTCACCCCTCCACTTT. It is translated as CASSFRGLSSYNSPLHF.

CDR3 DNA sequence: TGTGCCATCAGTGAAGGGGGGGGAGGTGAAGCTTTCTTT. This translates into CAISEGGGGEAFF. The chain combines TRBV10-3 with TRBJ1-1, with D perhaps matching TRBD1 (6 bases). CDR3 size: 13 residues. Per the germline V gene, CDR1 is ENHRY and CDR2 is SYGVKD. V was shortened by 3 bases and J by 7 bases, with 12 bases between the two germline ends.

This chain joins TRBV7-9 and TRBJ2-1, with TRBD1 matching over 9 bases. The V gene end was trimmed by 8 bases and the J gene end by 9 bases; junction bases not matched to a gene: 11. The germline V gene has CDR1 SEHNR and CDR2 FQNEAQ (reference sequence). The CDR3 sequence is 14 residues long. CDR3 coding DNA: TGTGCCAGCGGTATGGGACAGGGACATTTTGAGCAGTTCTTC. Translating it yields CASGMGQGHFEQFF.

The V and J genes are TRBV7-6 and TRBJ2-7, with D tentatively TRBD1 (6 bases). The germline CDR1 and CDR2 sequences are SGHVS and FNYEAQ. The V gene lost 4 bases and the J gene lost 0 bases, with 7 bases spanning the gap. The CDR3 sequence is 13 residues long. CDR3 bases: TGTGCCAGCAGCTGGACAGACTCCTACGAGCAGTACTTC. Its protein is CASSWTDSYEQYF.

The chain couples TRBV5-5 to TRBJ2-6, with 8 positions matching TRBD1. The CDR3 is 17 amino acids. V trimming: 6 bases; J trimming: 1 base; junction bases outside the gene matches: 9. Germline V gene lookup returns CDR1 SGHKS and CDR2 YYEKEE (reference sequence). In DNA form, the CDR3 reads TGTGCCAGCACCCTAGACAGGGGTGCTTCTGGGGCCAACGTCCTGACTTTC. It translates to CASTLDRGASGANVLTF. Using reference TRBV5-5 and TRBJ2-6 for the parts outside the CDR3, the full variable domain is DAGVTQSPTHLIKTRGQQVTLRCSPISGHKSVSWYQQVLGQGPQFIFQYYEKEERGRGNFPDRFSARQFPNYSSELNVNALLLGDSALYLCASTLDRGASGANVLTFGAGSRLTVL.

The chain has TRBV21-1 and TRBJ2-1; TRBD2 reflects the table's D call only, with no check against the DNA. TRBV21-1 is a known pseudogene. The CDR3 spans 17 residues. The CDR3 region is CASSKGVLAGGFNEQFF. The CDR3 DNA reads as TGTGCCAGCAGCAAAGGGGTCCTAGCGGGAGGTTTCAATGAGCAGTTCTTC.

The rearrangement links TRBV5-1 to TRBJ2-3; no reliable D call. This CDR3 has 15 residues. V lost 4 bases and J lost 2, with 14 bases in between. Germline assignment: CDR1 SGHRS and CDR2 YFSETQ. CDR3 sequence: CASSKTETATDTQYF. CDR3 DNA: TGCGCCAGCAGCAAGACGGAGACTGCCACAGATACGCAGTATTTT.

V is TRBV27 and J is TRBJ1-2; 8 nucleotides match TRBD1. Germline trimming cut 1 base from V and 7 bases from J; bases unmatched to any gene: 14. CDR3 length: 17 amino acids. Germline V gene sequence: CDR1 MNHEY, CDR2 SMNVEV (reference sequence). CDR3 bases: TGTGCCAGCAGTTTATTCGGGACAGGAGCGAATAGGGGTGGCTACACCTTC. Its protein is CASSLFGTGANRGGYTF.

This clone was detected once. Written as DNA, the CDR3 is TGTGCCAGCAGTCCCGGTCTCCAAGCAAACTATGGCTACACCTTC. This encodes CASSPGLQANYGYTF. The J gene is TRBJ1-2, the V gene TRBV7-9; D remains ambiguous. V shed 6 bases and J shed 2 bases, with 16 bases lying between them. This CDR3 contains 15 residues. The germline V gene has CDR1 SEHNR and CDR2 FQNEAQ (reference sequence).

This chain joins TRBV5-4 and TRBJ1-3, with 8 bases fitting TRBD1. V lost 4 bases and J lost 1; bases outside the gene matches: 4. There are 15 residues in the CDR3. Germline V gene data show CDR1 as SGHNT and CDR2 as YYREEE (reference sequence). The CDR3 nucleotides read TGTGCCAGCAGCCGGACAGGGTCTTCTGGAAACACCATATATTTT. This gives the protein CASSRTGSSGNTIYF.

The V and J genes are TRBV4-1 and TRBJ1-1; the D is unclear. This CDR3 spans 13 amino acids. The V end was cut by 3 bases, the J end by 0 bases, with 5 bases between. Germline CDR1 and CDR2: MGHRA and YSYEKL. CDR3 coding DNA: TGCGCCAGCAGCCACCCCTTGAACACTGAAGCTTTCTTT. It codes for CASSHPLNTEAFF.

This sequence joins TRBV9 and TRBJ1-2; 10 positions agree with TRBD1. V lost 0 bases and J lost 7; bases outside the gene matches: 6. From germline, CDR1 is SGDLS and CDR2 YYNGEE. The CDR3 extends over 15 amino acids. The CDR3 DNA reads as TGTGCCAGCAGCGTAGCTTGGGGACAGGGGTTTGGCTACACCTTC. The encoded protein is CASSVAWGQGFGYTF. The full variable domain, completed using reference TRBV9 and TRBJ1-2, is DSGVTQTPKHLITATGQRVTLRCSPRSGDLSVYWYQQSLDQGLQFLIQYYNGEERAKGNILERFSAQQFPDLHSELNLSSLELGDSALYFCASSVAWGQGFGYTFGSGTRLTVV.

The rearrangement joins TRBV5-1 to TRBJ1-1, with D perhaps matching TRBD1 (5 bases). The V end was cut by 4 bases, the J end by 4 bases, with 17 bases between. CDR3 length: 15 residues. Per the germline V gene, CDR1 is SGHRS and CDR2 is YFSETQ. The CDR3 DNA sequence: TGCGCCAGCAGCCCCTATTTAGGGGTGAGCACTGAAGCTTTCTTT. Protein product: CASSPYLGVSTEAFF.

The J gene is TRBJ1-4, the V gene TRBV4-3; 7 bases line up with TRBD1. The germline V gene has CDR1 LGHNA and CDR2 YSLEER. The CDR3 is 16 amino acids. J was trimmed by 7 bases and V by 0 bases; bases with no gene match: 8. In nucleotides, the CDR3 is TGCGCCAGCAGCCAAGATCCCAGAGGGGGCCGTGAAAAACTGTTTTTT. This gives the protein CASSQDPRGGREKLFF.

V gene TRBV10-3 combines with J gene TRBJ2-7; TRBD1 aligns across 8 bases. The CDR3 sequence is 13 residues long. Germline CDR1 reads ENHRY; CDR2 reads SYGVKD. Germline trimming cut 2 bases from V and 3 bases from J; bases unmatched to any gene: 0. The DNA for the CDR3 is TGTGCCATCAGTGAGGGACAGGGCTACGAGCAGTACGTC. It codes for CAISEGQGYEQYV.

The chain recombines TRBV9 with TRBJ1-4; 7 positions agree with TRBD1. Germline assignment: CDR1 SGDLS and CDR2 YYNGEE. V shed 2 bases, J shed 5 bases, and the junction held 9 bases outside the gene matches. The CDR3 loop spans 16 amino acids. CDR3 region: CASSVGETGINEKLFF. DNA for the CDR3: TGTGCCAGCAGCGTGGGTGAGACAGGGATAAATGAAAAACTGTTTTTT.

The V and J genes are TRBV27 and TRBJ1-2; a weak D match, TRBD1 (5 bases). This CDR3 spans 14 amino acids. The germline CDR1 and CDR2 sequences are MNHEY and SMNVEV (reference sequence). Trimming took off 6 bases at V and 2 bases at J, with 13 bases between the two ends. CDR3 nucleotide sequence: TGTGCCAGCAGCACGACAGTGACAAACTATGGCTACACCTTC. It translates to CASSTTVTNYGYTF.

The chain joins TRBV7-2 to TRBJ1-2; the D gene is possibly TRBD1 (6 bases). The CDR3 is 14 residues long. V was shortened by 5 bases and J by 4 bases, with 14 bases between the two germline ends. CDR1 SGHTA and CDR2 FQGNSA come from the germline V gene. CDR3 coding DNA: TGTGCCAGCAGCCGCCTAGGGGGGGCCTATGGCTACACCTTC. Protein sequence: CASSRLGGAYGYTF.

The rearrangement joins TRBV15 to TRBJ1-2; D is uncertain. This CDR3 contains 16 residues. Germline V lookup: CDR1 LNHNV, CDR2 YYDKDF (reference sequence). V was trimmed by 3 bases and J by 1 base, leaving 15 bases between them. CDR3 sequence: CATSRFPGSHNYGYTF. The CDR3 DNA reads as TGTGCCACCAGCAGGTTTCCGGGTTCCCATAACTATGGCTACACCTTC.

V gene TRBV5-4 combines with J gene TRBJ1-4; the match to TRBD1 covers 7 bases. CDR1 is SGHNT and CDR2 is YYREEE in the germline V gene (reference sequence). There are 17 residues in the CDR3. Germline trimming cut 0 bases from V and 5 bases from J; bases unmatched to any gene: 10. The CDR3 reads CASSLGGHQGVNEKLFF. CDR3 coding DNA: TGTGCCAGCAGCTTGGGGGGACATCAGGGGGTCAATGAAAAACTGTTTTTT.